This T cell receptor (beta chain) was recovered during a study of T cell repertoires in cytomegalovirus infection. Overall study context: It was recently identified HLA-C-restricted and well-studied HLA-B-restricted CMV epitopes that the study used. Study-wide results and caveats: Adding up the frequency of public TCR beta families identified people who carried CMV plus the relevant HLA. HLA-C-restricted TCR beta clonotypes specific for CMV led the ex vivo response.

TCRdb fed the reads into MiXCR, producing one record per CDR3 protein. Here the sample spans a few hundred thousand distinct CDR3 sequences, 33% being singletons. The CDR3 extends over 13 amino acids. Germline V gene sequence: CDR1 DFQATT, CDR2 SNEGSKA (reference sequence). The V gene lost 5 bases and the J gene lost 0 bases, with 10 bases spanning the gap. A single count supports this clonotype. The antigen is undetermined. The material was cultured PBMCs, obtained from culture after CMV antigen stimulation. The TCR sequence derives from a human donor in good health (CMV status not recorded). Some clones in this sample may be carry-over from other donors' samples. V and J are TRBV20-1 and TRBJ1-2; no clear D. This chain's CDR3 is CSAPTEANYGYTF. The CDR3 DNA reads TGCAGTGCTCCGACGGAAGCTAACTATGGCTACACCTTC.